This TCR beta chain was obtained from a study of Graves' ophthalmopathy and Graves' hyperthyroidism (dated by TCRdb to the late 2010s). Context from the whole study: Peripheral blood was collected at initial diagnosis, prior to any treatment. The study used TCR beta repertoire signatures to distinguish Graves' ophthalmopathy from Graves' hyperthyroidism and to predict progression to ophthalmopathy. In total, around 130 blood samples were TCR-sequenced: around 42 ophthalmopathy, roughly 77 hyperthyroidism and approximately 17 hyperthyroidism-to-ophthalmopathy patients. To explore V-J signatures that separate ophthalmopathy from hyperthyroidism, a discovery set of about 100 patients was enrolled, consisting of about 45 with ophthalmopathy and 57 with stable hyperthyroidism. For independent validation, a separate cohort was made up of some 18 hyperthyroidism patients plus 17 patients who later progressed from hyperthyroidism to ophthalmopathy. In over 5 hyperthyroidism patients, the T-cell repertoire of thyroid tissue was compared with the T-cell repertoire of blood. After sampling, hyperthyroidism patients received methimazole starting at 30 mg daily, and ophthalmopathy patients received high-dose intravenous methylprednisolone. What the research found in general, with its limitations: Most expanded thyroid clonotypes with frequency above 0.001 were also detected in blood, suggesting blood repertoires may reflect the thyroid immune response. In cross-validation, the 13-signature model distinguished ophthalmopathy from stable hyperthyroidism with 85% to 90% sensitivity and about 84% specificity, and in the test set the corresponding values were approximately 80% and 75%. No statistical method was used to predetermine the sample size, and group allocation was not hidden from the investigators. In validation, the model predicted ophthalmopathy progression with 70.59% sensitivity and approximately 72% specificity; eleven to twelve predicted patients were CT-confirmed with GO in a median of 6.5 months.

For repertoire sequencing, the TCR beta CDR3 regions were amplified from RNA transcripts. The first round of RT-PCR was done with HTBI primers and the Qiagen OneStep RT-PCR kit, and was followed by a second round of multiplex PCR, then size selection and purification. The libraries underwent paired-end sequencing with 100 bp reads on an Illumina HiSeq2000. The paper's data handling went like this. SOAPnuke was used to process the reads, removing any read that contained adapters or uncalled bases, had a mean Phred below 15, or lacked an exact match to the constant primer or identifier. High-quality paired reads were merged with COPE v1.2.5. Each unique nucleotide sequence was defined as a clonotype, and clonotypes were aligned to IMGT TRB V, D and J references with MiTCR v1.1. Only V-J combinations with frequency above 0.0001 were analysed, covering 99% to 99.2% of repertoires. For each V-J combination, a TCR clonal expansion and chaos score was defined as the ratio of F50 clonal expansion to chaos observed in the TCRdist matrix. Welch's t-statistics and random forest were used to reduce the features to about 14 V-J combinations, which were then used as input to a naive Bayes classifier. The similarity between thyroid and blood repertoires was quantified using the Morisita-Horn index. TCRdb itself trimmed the public reads at Q25 with fastp, ran MiXCR and retained productive beta chains. Each entry merges the rows of one CDR3 protein and shows their most common DNA and genes. The authors' filters were not applied to this entry. For this sample there are around 670,000 distinct CDR3 sequences; 40% appear just once. Of the sample, less than 55% is held by the ten largest clones.

Including cysteine and phenylalanine, the CDR3 has 15 amino acids. Left in the record is the CDR3 DNA by itself, 45 bases read in frame from the first base. Taken from the germline V gene (reference sequence), the CDR1 and CDR2 loops are SGHNT and YYREEE. Trimming costs V 0 bases and J 0 bases, and their ends lie 9 bases apart. This clonotype is a singleton in its sample. Which antigen it targets is not known. No base qualities exist here, and no much larger clone lies one base off it. Resting on one read, the evidence is weak. Patients with ophthalmopathy had moderately to severely active disease, with a Clinical Activity Score of 3 or more, a NOSPECS grade of 4 or more, and a disease duration of less than 3 months. Patients with other autoimmune diseases, uncontrolled infections, pregnancy or lactation were excluded from the study. Diagnosis was based on clinical symptoms, serum thyroxine, TRAb, thyroid ultrasound and orbital computed tomography. PBMCs were isolated from around 10 ml of fresh peripheral blood by Ficoll-Paque density gradient centrifugation. Trizol reagent was used to extract the total RNA, and its quality was then checked on an Agilent 2100 Bioanalyzer.

The chain couples TRBV5-4 to TRBJ1-1, with no D gene named confidently. The receptor was isolated from an adult man with Graves' ophthalmopathy. Sample: peripheral blood. The CDR3 region has the sequence CASSLAPVVNTEAFF. The nucleotides read TGTGCCAGCAGCTTGGCTCCAGTGGTGAACACTGAAGCTTTCTTT. With all but the CDR3 taken from the reference TRBV5-4 and TRBJ1-1 genes, the full variable domain is: ETGVTQSPTHLIKTRGQQVTLRCSSQSGHNTVSWYQQALGQGPQFIFQYYREEENGRGNFPPRFSGLQFPNYSSELNVNALELDDSALYLCASSLAPVVNTEAFFGQGTRLTVV.